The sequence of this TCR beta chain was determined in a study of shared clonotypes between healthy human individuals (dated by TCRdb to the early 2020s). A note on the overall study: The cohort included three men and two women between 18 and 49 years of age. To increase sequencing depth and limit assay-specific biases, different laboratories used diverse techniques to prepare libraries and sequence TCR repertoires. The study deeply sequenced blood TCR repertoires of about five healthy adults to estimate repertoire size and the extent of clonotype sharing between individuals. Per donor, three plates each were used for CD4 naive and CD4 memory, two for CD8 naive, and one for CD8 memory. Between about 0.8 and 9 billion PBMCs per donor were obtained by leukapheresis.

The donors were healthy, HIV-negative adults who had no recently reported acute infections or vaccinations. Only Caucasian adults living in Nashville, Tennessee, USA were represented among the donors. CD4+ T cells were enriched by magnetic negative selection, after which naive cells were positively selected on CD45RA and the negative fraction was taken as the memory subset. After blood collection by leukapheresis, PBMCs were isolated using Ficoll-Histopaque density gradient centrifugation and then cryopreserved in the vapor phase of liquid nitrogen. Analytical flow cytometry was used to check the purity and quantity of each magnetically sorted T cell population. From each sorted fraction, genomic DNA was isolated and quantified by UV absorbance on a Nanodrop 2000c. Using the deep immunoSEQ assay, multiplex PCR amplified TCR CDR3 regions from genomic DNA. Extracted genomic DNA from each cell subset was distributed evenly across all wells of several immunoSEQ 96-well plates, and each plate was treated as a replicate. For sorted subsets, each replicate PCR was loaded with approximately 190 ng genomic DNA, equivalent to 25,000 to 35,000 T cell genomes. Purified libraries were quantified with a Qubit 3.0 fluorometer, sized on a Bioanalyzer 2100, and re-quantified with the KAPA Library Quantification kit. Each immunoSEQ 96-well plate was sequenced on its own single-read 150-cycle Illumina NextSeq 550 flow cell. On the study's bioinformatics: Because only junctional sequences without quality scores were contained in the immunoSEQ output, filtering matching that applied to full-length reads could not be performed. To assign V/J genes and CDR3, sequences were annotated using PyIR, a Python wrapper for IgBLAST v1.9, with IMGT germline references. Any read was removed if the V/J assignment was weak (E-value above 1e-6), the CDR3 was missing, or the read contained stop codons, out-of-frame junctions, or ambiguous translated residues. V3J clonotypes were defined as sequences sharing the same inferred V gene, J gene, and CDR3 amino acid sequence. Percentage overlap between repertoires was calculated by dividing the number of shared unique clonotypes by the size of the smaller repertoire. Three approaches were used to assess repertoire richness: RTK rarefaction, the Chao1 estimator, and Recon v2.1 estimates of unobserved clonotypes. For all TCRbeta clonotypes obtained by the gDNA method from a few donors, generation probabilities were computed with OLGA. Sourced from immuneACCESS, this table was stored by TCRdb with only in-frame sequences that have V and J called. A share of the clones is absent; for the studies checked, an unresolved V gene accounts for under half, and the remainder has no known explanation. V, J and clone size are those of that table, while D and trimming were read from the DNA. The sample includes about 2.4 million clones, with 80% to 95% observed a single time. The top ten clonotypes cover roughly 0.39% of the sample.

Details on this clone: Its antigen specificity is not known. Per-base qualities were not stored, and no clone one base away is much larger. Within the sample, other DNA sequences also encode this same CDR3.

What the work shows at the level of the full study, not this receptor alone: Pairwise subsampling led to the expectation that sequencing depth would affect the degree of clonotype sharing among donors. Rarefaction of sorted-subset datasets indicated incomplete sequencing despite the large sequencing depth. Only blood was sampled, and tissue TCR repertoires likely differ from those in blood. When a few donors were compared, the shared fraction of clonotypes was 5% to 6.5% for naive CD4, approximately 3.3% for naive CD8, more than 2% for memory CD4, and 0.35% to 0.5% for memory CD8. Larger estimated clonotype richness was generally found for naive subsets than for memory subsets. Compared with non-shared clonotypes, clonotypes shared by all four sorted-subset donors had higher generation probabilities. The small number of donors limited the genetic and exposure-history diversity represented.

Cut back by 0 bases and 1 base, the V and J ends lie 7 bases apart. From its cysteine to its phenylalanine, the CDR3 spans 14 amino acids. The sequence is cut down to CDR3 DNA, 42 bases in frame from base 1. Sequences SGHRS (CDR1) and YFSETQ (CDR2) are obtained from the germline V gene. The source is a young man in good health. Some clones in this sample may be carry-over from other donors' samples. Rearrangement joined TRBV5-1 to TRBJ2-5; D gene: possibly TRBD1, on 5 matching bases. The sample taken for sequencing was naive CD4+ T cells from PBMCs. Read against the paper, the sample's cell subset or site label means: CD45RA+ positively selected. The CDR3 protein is CASSLVQGQETQYF. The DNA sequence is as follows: TGCGCCAGCAGCTTGGTTCAGGGCCAAGAGACCCAGTACTTC.